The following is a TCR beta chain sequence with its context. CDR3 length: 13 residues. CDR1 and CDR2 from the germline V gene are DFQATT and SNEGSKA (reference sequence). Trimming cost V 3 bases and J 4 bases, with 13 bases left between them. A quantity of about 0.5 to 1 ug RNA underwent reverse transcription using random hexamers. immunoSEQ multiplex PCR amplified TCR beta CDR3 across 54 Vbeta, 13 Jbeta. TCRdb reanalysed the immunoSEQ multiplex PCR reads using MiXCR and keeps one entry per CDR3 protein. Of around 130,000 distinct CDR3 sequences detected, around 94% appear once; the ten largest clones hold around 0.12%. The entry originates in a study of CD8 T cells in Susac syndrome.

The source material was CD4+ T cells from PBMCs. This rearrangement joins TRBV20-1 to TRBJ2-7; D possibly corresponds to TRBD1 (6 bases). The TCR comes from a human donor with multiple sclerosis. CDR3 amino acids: CSASSGQTYEQYF. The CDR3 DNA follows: TGCAGTGCTAGCTCCGGACAGACTTACGAGCAGTACTTC.